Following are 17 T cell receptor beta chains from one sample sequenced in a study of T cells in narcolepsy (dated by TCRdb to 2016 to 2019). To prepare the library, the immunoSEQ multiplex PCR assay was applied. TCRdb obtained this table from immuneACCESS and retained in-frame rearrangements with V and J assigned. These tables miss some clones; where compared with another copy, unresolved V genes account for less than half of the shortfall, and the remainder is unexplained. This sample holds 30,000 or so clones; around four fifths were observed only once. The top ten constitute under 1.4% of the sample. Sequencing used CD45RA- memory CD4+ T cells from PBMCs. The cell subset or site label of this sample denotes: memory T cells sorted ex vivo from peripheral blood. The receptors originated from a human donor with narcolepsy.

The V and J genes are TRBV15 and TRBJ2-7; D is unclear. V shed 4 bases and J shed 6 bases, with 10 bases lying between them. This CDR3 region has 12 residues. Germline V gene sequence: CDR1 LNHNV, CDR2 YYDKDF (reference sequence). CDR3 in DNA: TGTGCCACCAGCATTAGGACCGGCGAGCAGTACTTC. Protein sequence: CATSIRTGEQYF. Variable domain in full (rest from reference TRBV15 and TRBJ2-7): DAMVIQNPRYQVTQFGKPVTLSCSQTLNHNVMYWYQQKSSQAPKLLFHYYDKDFNNEADTPDNFQSRRPNTSFCFLDIRSPGLGDTAMYLCATSIRTGEQYFGPGTRLTVT.

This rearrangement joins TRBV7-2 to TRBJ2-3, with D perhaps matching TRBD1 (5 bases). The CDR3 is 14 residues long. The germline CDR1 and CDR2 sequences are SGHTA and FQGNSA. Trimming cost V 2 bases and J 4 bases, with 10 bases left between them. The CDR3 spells CASSLSRGADTQYF. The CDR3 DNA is TGTGCCAGCAGCTTAAGTAGGGGTGCAGATACGCAGTATTTT.

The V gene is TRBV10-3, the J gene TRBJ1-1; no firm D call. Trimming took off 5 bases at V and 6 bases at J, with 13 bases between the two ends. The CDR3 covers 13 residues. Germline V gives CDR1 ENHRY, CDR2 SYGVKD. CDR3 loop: CAISKFAEAEAFF. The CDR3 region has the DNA TGTGCCATCAGTAAGTTCGCCGAGGCTGAAGCTTTCTTT.

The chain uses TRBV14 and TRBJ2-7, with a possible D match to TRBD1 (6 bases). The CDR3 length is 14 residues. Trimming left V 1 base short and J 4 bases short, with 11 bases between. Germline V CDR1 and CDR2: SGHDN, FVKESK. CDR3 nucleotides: TGTGCCAGCAGCCAAGCTAACAGGGTTTACGAGCAGTACTTC. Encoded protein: CASSQANRVYEQYF.

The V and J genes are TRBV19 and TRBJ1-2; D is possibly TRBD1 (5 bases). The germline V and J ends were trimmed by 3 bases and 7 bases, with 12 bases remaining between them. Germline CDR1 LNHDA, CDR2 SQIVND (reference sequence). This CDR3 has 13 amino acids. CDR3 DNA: TGTGCCAGTAGTATGGCGAGGGGCTCTGGCTACACCTTC. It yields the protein CASSMARGSGYTF.

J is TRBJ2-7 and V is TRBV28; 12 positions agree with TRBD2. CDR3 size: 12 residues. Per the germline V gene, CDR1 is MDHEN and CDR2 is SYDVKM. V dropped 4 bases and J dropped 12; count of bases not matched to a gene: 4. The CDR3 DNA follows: TGTGCCAGCAGTTCGGGGACTAGCGGGCGGTACTTC. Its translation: CASSSGTSGRYF. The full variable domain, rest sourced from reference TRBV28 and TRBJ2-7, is DVKVTQSSRYLVKRTGEKVFLECVQDMDHENMFWYRQDPGLGLRLIYFSYDVKMKEKGDIPEGYSVSREKKERFSLILESASTNQTSMYLCASSSGTSGRYFGPGTRLTVT.

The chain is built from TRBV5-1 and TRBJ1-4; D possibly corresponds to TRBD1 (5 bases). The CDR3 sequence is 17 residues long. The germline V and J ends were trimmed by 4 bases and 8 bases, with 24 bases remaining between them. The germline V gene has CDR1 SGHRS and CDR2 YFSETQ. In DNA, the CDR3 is TGCGCCAGCAGCCCCCACCAAGCCGGGACCCCGGGGGAAAAACTGTTTTTT. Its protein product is CASSPHQAGTPGEKLFF. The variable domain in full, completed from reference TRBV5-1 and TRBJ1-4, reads KAGVTQTPRYLIKTRGQQVTLSCSPISGHRSVSWYQQTPGQGLQFLFEYFSETQRNKGNFPGRFSGRQFSNSRSEMNVSTLELGDSALYLCASSPHQAGTPGEKLFFGSGTQLSVL.

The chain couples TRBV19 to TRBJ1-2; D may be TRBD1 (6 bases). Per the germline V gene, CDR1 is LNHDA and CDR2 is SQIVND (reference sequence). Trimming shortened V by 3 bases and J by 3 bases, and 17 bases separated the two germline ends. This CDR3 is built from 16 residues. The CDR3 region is CASSIWGDAGDYGYTF. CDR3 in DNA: TGTGCCAGTAGTATTTGGGGGGACGCAGGGGACTATGGCTACACCTTC. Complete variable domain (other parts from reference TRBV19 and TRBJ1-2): DGGITQSPKYLFRKEGQNVTLSCEQNLNHDAMYWYRQDPGQGLRLIYYSQIVNDFQKGDIAEGYSVSREKKESFPLTVTSAQKNPTAFYLCASSIWGDAGDYGYTFGSGTRLTVV.

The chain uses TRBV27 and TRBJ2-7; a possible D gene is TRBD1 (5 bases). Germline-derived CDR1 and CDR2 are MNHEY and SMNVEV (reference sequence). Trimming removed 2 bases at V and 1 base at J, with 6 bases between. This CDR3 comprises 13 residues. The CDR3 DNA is TGTGCCAGCAGTTTAAGGGGATCCTACGAGCAGTACTTC. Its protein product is CASSLRGSYEQYF.

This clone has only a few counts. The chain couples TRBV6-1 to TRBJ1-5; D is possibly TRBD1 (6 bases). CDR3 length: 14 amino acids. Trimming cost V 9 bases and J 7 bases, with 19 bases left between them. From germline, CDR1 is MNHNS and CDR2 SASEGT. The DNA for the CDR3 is TGTGCCAGTAGACTCACAGGGTCCAACCAGCCCCAGCATTTT. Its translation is CASRLTGSNQPQHF.

CDR3 nucleotides: TGTGCCAGCAGCCAATCAGGTACCTACGAGCAGTACTTC. This gives the protein CASSQSGTYEQYF. The chain combines TRBV16 with TRBJ2-7; no reliable D call. Trimming took 0 bases from V and 2 from J, leaving 5 bases between them. The length of the CDR3 is 13 residues. The germline V gene encodes CDR1 KGHSY and CDR2 FQNENV.

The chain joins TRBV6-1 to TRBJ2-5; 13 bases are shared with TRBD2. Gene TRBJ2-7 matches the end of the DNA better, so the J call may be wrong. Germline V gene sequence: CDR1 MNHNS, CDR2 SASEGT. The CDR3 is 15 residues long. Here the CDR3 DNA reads TGTGCCAGCAGTGCACTAGCGGGGGGGAGCTACGAGCAGTACTTC. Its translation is CASSALAGGSYEQYF.

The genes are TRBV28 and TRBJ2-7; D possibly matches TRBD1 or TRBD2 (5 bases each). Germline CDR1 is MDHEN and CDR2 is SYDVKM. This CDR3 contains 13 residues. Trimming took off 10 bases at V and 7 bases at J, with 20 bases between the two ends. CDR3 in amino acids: CATRGTKIVEQYF. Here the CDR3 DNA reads TGTGCCACGAGGGGAACGAAGATTGTAGAGCAGTACTTC.

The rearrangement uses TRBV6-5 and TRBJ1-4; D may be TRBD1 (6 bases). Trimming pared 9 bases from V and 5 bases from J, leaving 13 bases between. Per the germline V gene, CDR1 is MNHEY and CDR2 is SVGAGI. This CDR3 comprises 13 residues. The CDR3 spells CASTGHLNEKLFF. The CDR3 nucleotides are TGTGCCAGTACAGGGCACTTGAATGAAAAACTGTTTTTT.

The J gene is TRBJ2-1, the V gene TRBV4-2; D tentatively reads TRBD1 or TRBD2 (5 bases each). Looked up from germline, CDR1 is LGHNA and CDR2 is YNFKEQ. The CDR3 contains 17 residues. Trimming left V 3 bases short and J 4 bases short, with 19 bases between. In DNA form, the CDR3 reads TGTGCCAGCAGCCACCGAAGGGGAAGCGGAGCGTACAATGAGCAGTTCTTC. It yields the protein CASSHRRGSGAYNEQFF.

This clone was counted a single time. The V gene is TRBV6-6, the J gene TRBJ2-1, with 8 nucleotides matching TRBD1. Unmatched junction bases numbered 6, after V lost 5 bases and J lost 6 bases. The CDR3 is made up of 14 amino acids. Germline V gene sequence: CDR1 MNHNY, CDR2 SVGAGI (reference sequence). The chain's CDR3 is CASSPTGGVNEQFF. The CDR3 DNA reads TGTGCCAGCAGTCCTACAGGGGGAGTCAATGAGCAGTTCTTC.

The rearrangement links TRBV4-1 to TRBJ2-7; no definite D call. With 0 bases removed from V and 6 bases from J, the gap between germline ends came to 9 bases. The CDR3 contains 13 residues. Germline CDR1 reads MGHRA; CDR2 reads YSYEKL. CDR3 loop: CASSQDRRSEQYF. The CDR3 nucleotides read TGCGCCAGCAGCCAAGATCGAAGAAGCGAGCAGTACTTC.